Presented here are 27 T cell receptor beta chains from one specimen sequenced in a study of tumor and adjacent non-tumor tissue in lung cancer. No cell sorting was done before RNA was extracted from the tissue. More than 3 cm separated this lung sample from the edge of the tumor. A modified ARM-PCR protocol with three rounds of nested PCR amplified TCRbeta. Via MiXCR, TCRdb re-called the multiplex PCR reads, giving one row per CDR3 protein. The sample yields 98,000 or so distinct CDR3 sequences, 75% to 90% seen once. The sequencing input was distant non-tumor lung tissue. Every receptor here comes from a man in his 60s with small cell lung cancer.

The rearrangement joins TRBV4-2 to TRBJ2-2; D gene uncertain. Germline CDR1 LGHNA, CDR2 YNFKEQ. Between the trimmed V and J ends, which lost 11 bases and 2 bases, there was a span of 21 bases. The CDR3 has 16 residues. DNA for the CDR3: TGTGCCGGTAGCCAAGATCCGTGGGCCAACACCGGGGAGCTGTTTTTT. Translating it yields CAGSQDPWANTGELFF.

Of note for this clonotype: A clone one base away is much larger, so this may be a read error. The rearrangement joins TRBV5-1 to TRBJ2-7; TRBD2 agrees at 7 bases. The CDR3 length is 15 residues. Germline V lookup: CDR1 SGHRS, CDR2 YFSETQ. J gave up 5 bases and V 5 bases, and 13 bases lay outside the gene matches. Here the CDR3 DNA reads TGCGCCAGCAGGGGCTTGTCTACCGGGAGGAACGAGCAGTACTTC. This gives the protein CASRGLSTGRNEQYF. Full variable domain (remainder filled in from reference TRBV5-1 and TRBJ2-7): KAGVTQTPRYLIKTRGQQVTLSCSPISGHRSVSWYQQTPGQGLQFLFEYFSETQRNKGNFPGRFSGRQFSNSRSEMNVSTLELGDSALYLCASRGLSTGRNEQYFGPGTRLTVT.

Note on this clonotype: A much larger clone is a single base away; this may be a read error. In this CDR3 the conserved last residue, phenylalanine or tryptophan, is missing, so a read error is likely. The genes are TRBV7-9 and TRBJ2-7, with TRBD2 identical over 12 bases. This CDR3 has 15 amino acids. Trimming at V came to 5 bases and at J to 2 bases, leaving 4 bases not matched to a gene. Per germline, CDR1 SEHNR and CDR2 FQNEAQ (reference sequence). CDR3 coding DNA: TGTGCCAGCAGCAACCGGACTAGCGGGACCTACGAGCAGTACATC. This sequence encodes CASSNRTSGTYEQYI.

Notes on this clonotype: Just one base apart from a much larger clone, this may be a read error. The chain employs TRBV5-1 and TRBJ2-3, with no clear D. Germline assignment: CDR1 SGHRS and CDR2 YFSETQ. V lost 4 bases and J lost 4, with 10 bases in between. This CDR3 is 13 amino acids long. CDR3 in amino acids: CASSTQQADTQYF. DNA of the CDR3: TGCGCCAGCAGCACCCAACAAGCAGATACGCAGTATTTT.

This clonotype showed up many times. The J gene is TRBJ2-1, the V gene TRBV12-3 or TRBV12-4, with D possibly called TRBD1 or TRBD2 (5 bases each). V lost 5 bases to trimming and J lost 9 bases, with 14 bases between them. This CDR3 is built from 13 residues. The CDR3 protein is CASSVGDWSEQFF. Here the CDR3 DNA reads TGTGCCAGCAGTGTGGGGGATTGGAGTGAGCAGTTCTTC.

This chain joins TRBV5-1 and TRBJ1-4; no clear D. The CDR3 consists of 16 residues. The V gene lost 3 bases and the J gene lost 8 bases, with 20 bases spanning the gap. Germline V CDR1 and CDR2: SGHRS, YFSETQ. CDR3 sequence: CASSSGLSSSREKLFF. The CDR3 DNA is TGCGCCAGCAGCTCAGGATTATCCAGTTCACGCGAAAAACTGTTTTTT.

Remarks on this clonotype: Given a much more abundant clone one base away, this may be a read error. V gene TRBV20-1 combines with J gene TRBJ1-2; D ambiguous. In germline, CDR1 is DFQATT, CDR2 SNEGSKA (reference sequence). Trimming cost V 1 base and J 8 bases, with 20 bases left between them. The CDR3 runs to 15 residues. CDR3 protein: CSARVSPTAPGGYTF. The CDR3 nucleotides are TGCAGTGCTAGAGTCTCCCCCACCGCTCCGGGGGGCTACACCTTC.

The rearrangement links TRBV11-2 to TRBJ2-1, with 10 bases fitting TRBD1. Looked up from germline, CDR1 is SGHAT and CDR2 is FQNNGV. V shed 5 bases, J shed 9 bases, and the junction held 22 bases outside the gene matches. CDR3 size: 19 residues. The CDR3 is CASSVMGFATGGYMAEQFF. Here the CDR3 DNA reads TGTGCCAGCAGCGTAATGGGGTTTGCGACAGGGGGCTATATGGCTGAGCAGTTCTTC.

The chain joins TRBV11-2 to TRBJ2-7; no reliable D call. From germline, CDR1 is SGHAT and CDR2 FQNNGV. This CDR3 region has 17 residues. The V end lost 2 bases, the J end lost 3 bases, and 20 bases lay between the germline ends. CDR3 in DNA: TGTGCCAGCAGCTTAATCCCCGAGGCCCTCAAAGGCTACGAGCAGTACTTC. Protein sequence: CASSLIPEALKGYEQYF.

A note on this clonotype: A junction boundary mismatches the germline segment, possibly from a read error. The chain links TRBV6-5 to TRBJ1-1, with D possibly matching TRBD1 (5 bases). The CDR3 length is 13 residues. Germline CDR1 and CDR2: MNHEY and SVGAGI. The CDR3 region is CASSYSSDIEAFF. The CDR3 coding sequence is TGTGCTAGCAGTTACTCATCGGACATTGAAGCTTTCTTT.

As regards this clonotype: Germline and junction disagree at one end, which may indicate a read error. The J gene is TRBJ2-7, the V gene TRBV5-5; 13 bases align to TRBD2. This CDR3 spans 15 amino acids. Germline-derived CDR1 and CDR2 are SGHKS and YYEKEE (reference sequence). The CDR3 spells CASSYVTSGRSEEYF. CDR3 nucleotide sequence: TGTGCCAGCAGCTACGTGACTAGCGGGAGGAGCGAGGAGTACTTC. Together with reference TRBV5-5 and TRBJ2-7, the CDR3 gives the full variable domain: DAGVTQSPTHLIKTRGQQVTLRCSPISGHKSVSWYQQVLGQGPQFIFQYYEKEERGRGNFPDRFSARQFPNYSSELNVNALLLGDSALYLCASSYVTSGRSEEYFGPGTRLTVT.

Points on this clonotype: One end of the junction fails to match germline, which may point to a read error. This chain links TRBV5-4 with TRBJ2-5, with TRBD2 as a possible D gene (6 bases). There are 12 residues in the CDR3. CDR1 is SGHNT and CDR2 is YYREEE in the germline V gene (reference sequence). CDR3 residues: CASGSGPETPYF. Written as DNA, the CDR3 is TGTGCAAGCGGGTCGGGGCCAGAGACCCCGTACTTC.

On this clonotype: The germline gene is not matched at one end of the junction; a read error may be the cause. The chain combines TRBV6-1 with TRBJ1-2, with D possibly being TRBD1 (5 bases). This CDR3 spans 20 amino acids. Per the germline V gene, CDR1 is MNHNS and CDR2 is SASEGT. CDR3 coding DNA: TGTGCTAGCAGTGAACTCGTGGGGCGGCTACCGACGACCCGGACAATAGGCTACACCTTC. Translation: CASSELVGRLPTTRTIGYTF.

In this sample, this clonotype turned up many times. V and J are TRBV6-1 and TRBJ2-5, with D possibly being TRBD1 or TRBD2 (5 bases each). Germline CDR1 reads MNHNS; CDR2 reads SASEGT. CDR3 size: 16 residues. V lost 6 bases, J lost 7 bases, and 24 bases lay in between. DNA for the CDR3: TGTGCCAGCAGCCGTTCCCTTCCGGGGCTAGGGTCGACCCAGTACTTC. This encodes CASSRSLPGLGSTQYF.

The chain combines TRBV21-1 with TRBJ2-7. TRBV21-1 constitutes a pseudogene. The CDR3 loop spans 13 amino acids. CDR3 sequence reads: CVSSKEYSYEQYV. The CDR3 DNA follows: TGTGTCAGCAGCAAAGAGTATTCATACGAGCAGTACGTC.

To note about this clonotype: The junction differs from germline at one of its ends, possibly a read error. CDR3 protein: CASSLLVRDDGEQFF. As DNA, the CDR3 is TGTGCCAGCAGCTTACTGGTGCGGGATGACGGTGAGCAGTTTTTC. V is TRBV11-2 and J is TRBJ2-1; weak D call: TRBD2 (6 bases). This CDR3 has 15 amino acids. Looked up from germline, CDR1 is SGHAT and CDR2 is FQNNGV.

Concerning this clonotype itself: Relative to the germline gene, one junction end is altered; a read error may explain this. V gene TRBV11-3 combines with J gene TRBJ2-3; 7 positions agree with TRBD1. The CDR3 covers 15 residues. Germline V gene lookup returns CDR1 SGHNT and CDR2 YENEEA. Written as DNA, the CDR3 is TGTGCCAGCGGCCCCTCTTCCGTGGGGACAGATACACAGTATTTT. It yields the protein CASGPSSVGTDTQYF.

Of note for this clonotype: One junction end does not reproduce the germline sequence, and a read error may be involved. The rearrangement uses TRBV11-2 and TRBJ2-3, with TRBD2 identical over 7 bases. The CDR3 loop spans 14 amino acids. Germline-derived CDR1 and CDR2 are SGHAT and FQNNGV. The CDR3 spells CTSILEAGIHTQYF. The CDR3 bases are TGTACCAGCATCTTAGAAGCGGGGATACATACGCAGTATTTT.

In regard to this clonotype: Being one base from a much bigger clone, this may be a read error. The rearrangement links TRBV20-1 to TRBJ2-1, with D hard to call. The CDR3 totals 15 residues. V was shortened by 0 bases and J by 8 bases, with 17 bases between the two germline ends. Looked up from germline, CDR1 is DFQATT and CDR2 is SNEGSKA (reference sequence). CDR3 sequence reads: CSARDLNPGRYEQFF. The CDR3 region has the DNA TGCAGTGCTAGAGATCTAAATCCGGGCCGCTATGAGCAGTTCTTC.

On this clonotype itself: The final CDR3 position lacks the conserved phenylalanine or tryptophan, pointing to a likely read error. The DNA is left out, because the CDR3 cannot be placed on it with certainty; the CDR3 is given as TCRdb lists it. CDR3 in amino acids: CSVEDRQRTDTHYS. This sequence joins TRBV29-1 and TRBJ2-3. Inclusive of both ends, the CDR3 amounts to 14 amino acids. Germline V gives CDR1 SQVTM, CDR2 ANQGSEA.

Remarks on this clonotype: This could be a read error, since a much larger clone is one nucleotide away. The chain uses TRBV20-1 and TRBJ2-7, with 12 bases fitting TRBD2. The CDR3 is 14 amino acids. With 6 bases clipped from V and 1 base from J, the junction kept 4 bases outside the gene matches. Germline CDR1 is DFQATT and CDR2 is SNEGSKA (reference sequence). CDR3 in amino acids: CSAPSGRGSYEQYF. CDR3 sequence (DNA): TGCAGTGCCCCTAGCGGGAGGGGTTCCTACGAGCAGTACTTC.

The rearrangement joins TRBV11-2 to TRBJ2-7, with 8 bases matching TRBD2. The CDR3 loop spans 13 amino acids. The V gene's germline CDR1 is SGHAT and CDR2 FQNNGV. CDR3 in DNA: TGTGCCAGGAGCTTCACTAGCGGACACGAGCAGTACGTC. Translation gives CARSFTSGHEQYV.

This clonotype was observed a single time. With a much larger clone just one base away, this may be a read error. Without the conserved terminal phenylalanine or tryptophan, this CDR3 likely stems from a read error. This chain uses TRBV5-1 with TRBJ1-1; a weak D match, TRBD1 (5 bases). Germline V gene lookup returns CDR1 SGHRS and CDR2 YFSETQ. The CDR3 loop spans 14 amino acids. V dropped 1 base and J dropped 7 bases, with 14 bases sitting between them. The CDR3 DNA sequence: TGCGCCAGCAGCTTGATCCCCGGGGCCGGTGAAGCTTTCTAT. Its protein is CASSLIPGAGEAFY.

To note about this clonotype: A much larger clonotype is one base distant, so this may be a read error. The J gene is TRBJ2-7, the V gene TRBV6-6; 8 bases fit TRBD2. Per germline, CDR1 MNHNY and CDR2 SVGAGI (reference sequence). The CDR3 is 16 amino acids. CDR3 coding DNA: TGTGTCAGCAGACGCTCCATTAGCGGGACGAACTACGAGCAGTACGTC. Translation: CVSRRSISGTNYEQYV.

As for this clonotype: The conserved final phenylalanine or tryptophan is absent from the CDR3, which likely points to a read error. This chain links TRBV12-3 or TRBV12-4 with TRBJ2-5; 8 bases match TRBD1. This CDR3 contains 14 residues. CDR3 sequence reads: CGSRLMDREETQYL. Here the CDR3 DNA reads TGTGGCAGCAGATTAATGGACAGGGAAGAGACCCAGTACCTC.

The chain links TRBV10-3 to TRBJ2-7, with D possibly being TRBD2 (5 bases). There are 16 residues in the CDR3. From germline, CDR1 is ENHRY and CDR2 SYGVKD. V lost 3 bases and J 4 bases, leaving 19 bases between the germline ends. CDR3 DNA sequence: TGTGCCATCAGTGACCCCAGAACTAGAGGGAGTTACGAGCAGTACGTC. Protein product: CAISDPRTRGSYEQYV.

For this clonotype: The junction departs from the called germline gene at one end, perhaps through a read error. The rearrangement uses TRBV5-1 and TRBJ1-4; D may be TRBD1 (6 bases). CDR1 SGHRS and CDR2 YFSETQ come from the germline V gene. The length of the CDR3 is 15 residues. The CDR3 protein is CASSFQGPPNEKLFF. In DNA, the CDR3 is TGTGCCAGCAGCTTCCAGGGGCCTCCGAATGAAAAACTGTTTTTT.